The T cell receptor beta chain described here comes from a study of T cell responses to AZD1222 COVID-19 vaccine. The germline V and J ends were trimmed by 2 bases and 8 bases, with 10 bases remaining between them. CDR3 length: 14 residues. Germline V lookup: CDR1 LGHNA, CDR2 YSLEER. The protocol was immunoSEQ multiplex PCR, while the TCRdb copy is restricted to in-frame clones and leaves out a portion. The sample lists under 200,000 clones, roughly 92% occurring once. About this clone itself: The target antigen is unknown.

Study-level findings and limits: Spike-specific TCR depth and breadth grew after two AZD1222 doses.

This TCR was sampled from an adult who received the MenACWY meningococcal vaccine as a control. The gene calls are TRBV4-3 and TRBJ1-6; D gene unclear. The sequencing here drew on peripheral blood, taken 28 days after the second dose of the MenACWY control vaccine. The CDR3 reads CASSQRAWDSPLHF. The CDR3 DNA is TGCGCCAGCAGCCAAAGGGCATGGGATTCACCCCTCCACTTT.